This T cell receptor (beta chain) emerged from a study of shared clonotypes between healthy human individuals. Study details: The people who gave samples were a couple of women and three men aged 18 to 49.

Profiling relied on immunoSEQ multiplex PCR, and the TCRdb table lists in-frame clones only, not all of them. The sample shows almost 750,000 clones, approximately 72% of them seen only once. General observations from the study: Genetic and exposure-history diversity was limited by the few donors. An anticipated effect of sequencing depth on clonotype sharing among donors was recognized.

The CD4+ fraction was divided into a CD45RA+ naive subset and a CD45RA-negative memory subset. Trimming pared 3 bases from V and 9 bases from J, leaving 11 bases between. This CDR3 has 12 residues. Looked up from germline, CDR1 is MNHNS and CDR2 is SASEGT. On this clone itself: The antigen is unknown.

The rearrangement joins TRBV6-1 to TRBJ1-1, with D uncertain. The clonotype comes from a woman aged 25 to 45 in good health. Sequencing used memory CD4+ T cells sorted from blood. Stated subset: CD45RA-negative fraction. The DNA for the CDR3 is TGTGCCAGCAGTGATCGACATCGACAAGCTTTCTTT. Translation: CASSDRHRQAFF.